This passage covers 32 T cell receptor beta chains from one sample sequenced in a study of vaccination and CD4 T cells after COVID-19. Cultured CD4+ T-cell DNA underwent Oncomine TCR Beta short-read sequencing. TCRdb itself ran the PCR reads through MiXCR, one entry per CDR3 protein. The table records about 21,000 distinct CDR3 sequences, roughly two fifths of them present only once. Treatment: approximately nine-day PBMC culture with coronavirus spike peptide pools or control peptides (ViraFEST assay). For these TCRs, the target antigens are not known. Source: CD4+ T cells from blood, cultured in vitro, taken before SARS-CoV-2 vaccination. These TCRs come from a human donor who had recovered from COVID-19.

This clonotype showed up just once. In nucleotides, the CDR3 is TGTGCCAGCAGCCCTCCCGGGCCAGGGACAACCGAAGCTTTCTTT. Its translation is CASSPPGPGTTEAFF. V gene TRBV11-2 combines with J gene TRBJ1-1, with D perhaps matching TRBD1 (6 bases). Germline V gene lookup returns CDR1 SGHAT and CDR2 FQNNGV. V was shortened by 5 bases and J by 8 bases, with 21 bases between the two germline ends. The CDR3 consists of 15 residues.

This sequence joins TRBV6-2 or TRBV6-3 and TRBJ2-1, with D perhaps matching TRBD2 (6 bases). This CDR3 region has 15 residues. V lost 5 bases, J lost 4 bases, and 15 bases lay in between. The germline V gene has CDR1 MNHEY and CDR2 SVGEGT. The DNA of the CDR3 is TGTGCCAGCAGTCGACTAGTGGGAACTTACAATGAGCAGTTCTTC. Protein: CASSRLVGTYNEQFF.

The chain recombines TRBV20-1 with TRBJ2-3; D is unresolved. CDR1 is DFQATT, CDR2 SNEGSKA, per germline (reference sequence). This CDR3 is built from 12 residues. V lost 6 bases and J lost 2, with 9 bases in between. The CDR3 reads CSAPGPTDTQYF. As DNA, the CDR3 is TGCAGTGCCCCAGGACCCACAGATACGCAGTATTTT.

CDR3 sequence: CSARSTGGKIREQYF. CDR3 DNA sequence: TGCAGTGCTAGATCCACAGGGGGAAAAATTCGAGAGCAGTACTTC. The V and J genes are TRBV20-1 and TRBJ2-7, with 8 bases fitting TRBD1. The ends lost 2 bases at V and 7 bases at J; junction bases unmatched: 13. The V gene's germline CDR1 is DFQATT and CDR2 SNEGSKA (reference sequence). The CDR3 runs to 15 residues.

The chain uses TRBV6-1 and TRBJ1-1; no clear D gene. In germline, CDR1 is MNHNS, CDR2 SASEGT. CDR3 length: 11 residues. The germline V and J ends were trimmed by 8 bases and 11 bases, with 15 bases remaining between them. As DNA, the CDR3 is TGTGCCAGCTCCCGAGGGTTTGATGCTTTCTTT. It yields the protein CASSRGFDAFF.

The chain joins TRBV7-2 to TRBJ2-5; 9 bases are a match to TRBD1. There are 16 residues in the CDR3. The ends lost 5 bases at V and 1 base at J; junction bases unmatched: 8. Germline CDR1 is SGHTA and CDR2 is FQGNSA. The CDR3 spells CASSLGTGYPQETQYF. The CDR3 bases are TGTGCCAGCAGCCTAGGGACAGGGTACCCCCAAGAGACCCAGTACTTC. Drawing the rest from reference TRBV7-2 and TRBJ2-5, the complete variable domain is GAGVSQSPSNKVTEKGKDVELRCDPISGHTALYWYRQSLGQGLEFLIYFQGNSAPDKSGLPSDRFSAERTGGSVSTLTIQRTQQEDSAVYLCASSLGTGYPQETQYFGPGTRLLVL.

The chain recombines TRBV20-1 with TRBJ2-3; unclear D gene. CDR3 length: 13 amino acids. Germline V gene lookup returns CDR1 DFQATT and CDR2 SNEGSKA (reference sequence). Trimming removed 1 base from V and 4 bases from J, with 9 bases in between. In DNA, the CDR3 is TGCAGTGCTAGAGCAATCGTCGCAGATACGCAGTATTTT. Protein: CSARAIVADTQYF.

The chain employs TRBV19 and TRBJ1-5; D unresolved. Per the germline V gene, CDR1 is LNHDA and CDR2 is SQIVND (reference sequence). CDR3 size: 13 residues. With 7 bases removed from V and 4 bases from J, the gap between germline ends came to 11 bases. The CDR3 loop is CASNHRGNQPQHF. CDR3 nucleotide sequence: TGTGCCAGTAATCACAGAGGGAATCAGCCCCAGCATTTT.

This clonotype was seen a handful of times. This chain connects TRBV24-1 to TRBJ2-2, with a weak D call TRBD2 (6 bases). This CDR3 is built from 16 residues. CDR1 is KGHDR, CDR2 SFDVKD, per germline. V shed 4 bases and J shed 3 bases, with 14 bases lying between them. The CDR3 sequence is CATSDPGGDYTGELFF. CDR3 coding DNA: TGTGCCACCAGTGACCCCGGTGGGGACTACACCGGGGAGCTGTTTTTT.

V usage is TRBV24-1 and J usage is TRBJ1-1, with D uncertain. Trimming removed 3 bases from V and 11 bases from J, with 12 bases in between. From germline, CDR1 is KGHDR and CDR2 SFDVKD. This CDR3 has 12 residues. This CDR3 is CATSDEWGYAFF. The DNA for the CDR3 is TGTGCCACCAGTGATGAGTGGGGATATGCTTTCTTT.

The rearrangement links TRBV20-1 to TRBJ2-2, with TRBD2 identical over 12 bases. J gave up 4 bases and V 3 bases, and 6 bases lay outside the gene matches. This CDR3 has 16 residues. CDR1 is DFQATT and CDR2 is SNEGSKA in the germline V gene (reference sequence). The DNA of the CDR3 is TGCAGTGCTAGTGCTAGCGGGGGGGCGGGCACCGGGGAGCTGTTTTTT. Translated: CSASASGGAGTGELFF.

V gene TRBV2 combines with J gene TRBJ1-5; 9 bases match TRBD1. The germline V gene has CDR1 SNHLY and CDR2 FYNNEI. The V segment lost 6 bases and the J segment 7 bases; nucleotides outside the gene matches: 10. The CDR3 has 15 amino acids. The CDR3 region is CASSLTGGVGQPQHF. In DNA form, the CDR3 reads TGTGCCAGCAGCCTCACAGGGGGCGTAGGCCAGCCCCAGCATTTT.

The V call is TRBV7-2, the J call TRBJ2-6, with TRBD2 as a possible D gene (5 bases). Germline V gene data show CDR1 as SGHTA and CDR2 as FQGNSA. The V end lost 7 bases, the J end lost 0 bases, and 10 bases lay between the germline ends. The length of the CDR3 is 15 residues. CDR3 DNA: TGTGCCAGCACCACCGGAGGCTCTGGGGCCAACGTCCTGACTTTC. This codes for CASTTGGSGANVLTF.

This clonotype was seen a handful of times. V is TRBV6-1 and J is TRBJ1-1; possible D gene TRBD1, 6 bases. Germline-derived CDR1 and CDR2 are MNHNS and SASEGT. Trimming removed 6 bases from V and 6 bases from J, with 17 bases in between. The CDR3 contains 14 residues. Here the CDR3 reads CASRVRDNAPEAFF. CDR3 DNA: TGTGCCAGCAGGGTCCGGGACAATGCCCCTGAAGCTTTCTTT.

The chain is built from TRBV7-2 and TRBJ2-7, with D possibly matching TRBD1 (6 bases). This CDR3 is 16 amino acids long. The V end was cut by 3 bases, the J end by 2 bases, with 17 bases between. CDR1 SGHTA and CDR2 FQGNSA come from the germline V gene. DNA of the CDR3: TGTGCCAGCAGCTTTGGAATGACAGGCCCTCCCTACGAGCAGTACTTC. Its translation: CASSFGMTGPPYEQYF.

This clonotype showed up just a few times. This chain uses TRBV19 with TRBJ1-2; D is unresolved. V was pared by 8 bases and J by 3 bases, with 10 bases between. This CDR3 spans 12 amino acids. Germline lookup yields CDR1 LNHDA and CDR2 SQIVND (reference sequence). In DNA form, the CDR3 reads TGTGCCAGTGGAAGGTCCGACTATGGCTACACCTTC. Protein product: CASGRSDYGYTF.

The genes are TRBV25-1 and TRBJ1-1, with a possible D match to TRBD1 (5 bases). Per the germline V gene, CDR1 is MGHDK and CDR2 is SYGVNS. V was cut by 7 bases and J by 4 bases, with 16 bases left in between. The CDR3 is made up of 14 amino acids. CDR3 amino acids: CASITGGVATEAFF. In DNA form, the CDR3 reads TGTGCCAGCATAACAGGAGGGGTTGCCACTGAAGCTTTCTTT.

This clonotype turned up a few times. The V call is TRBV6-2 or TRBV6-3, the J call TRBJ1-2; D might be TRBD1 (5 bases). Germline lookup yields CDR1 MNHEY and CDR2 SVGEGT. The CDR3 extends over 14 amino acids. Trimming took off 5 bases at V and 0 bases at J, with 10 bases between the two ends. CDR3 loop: CASSDPGSNYGYTF. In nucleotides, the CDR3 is TGTGCCAGCAGTGACCCAGGGTCTAACTATGGCTACACCTTC.

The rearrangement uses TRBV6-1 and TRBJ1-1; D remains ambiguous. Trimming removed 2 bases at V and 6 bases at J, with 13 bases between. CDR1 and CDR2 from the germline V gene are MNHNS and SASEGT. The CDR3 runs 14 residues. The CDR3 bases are TGTGCCAGCAGTGAACTAACAGCTCTTGCTGAAGCTTTCTTT. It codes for CASSELTALAEAFF.

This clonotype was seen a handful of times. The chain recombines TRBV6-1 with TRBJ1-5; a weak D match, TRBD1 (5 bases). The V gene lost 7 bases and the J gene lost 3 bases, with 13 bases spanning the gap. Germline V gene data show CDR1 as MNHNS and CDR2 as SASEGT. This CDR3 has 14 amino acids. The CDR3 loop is CASTDSVPNQPQHF. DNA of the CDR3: TGTGCCAGCACTGACAGTGTCCCCAATCAGCCCCAGCATTTT.

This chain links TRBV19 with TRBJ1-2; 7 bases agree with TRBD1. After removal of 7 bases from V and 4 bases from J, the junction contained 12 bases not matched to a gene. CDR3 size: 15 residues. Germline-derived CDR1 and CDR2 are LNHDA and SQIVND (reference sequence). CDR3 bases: TGTGCCAGTAATAAAAGTGGTCGGGACAGCTATGGCTACACCTTC. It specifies CASNKSGRDSYGYTF.

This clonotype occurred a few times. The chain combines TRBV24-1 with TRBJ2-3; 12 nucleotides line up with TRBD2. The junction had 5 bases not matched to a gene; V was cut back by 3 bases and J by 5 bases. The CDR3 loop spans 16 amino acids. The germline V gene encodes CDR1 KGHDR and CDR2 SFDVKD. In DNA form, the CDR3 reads TGTGCCACCAGTGATCGGACTAGCGGGATAGGAGATACGCAGTATTTT. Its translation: CATSDRTSGIGDTQYF.

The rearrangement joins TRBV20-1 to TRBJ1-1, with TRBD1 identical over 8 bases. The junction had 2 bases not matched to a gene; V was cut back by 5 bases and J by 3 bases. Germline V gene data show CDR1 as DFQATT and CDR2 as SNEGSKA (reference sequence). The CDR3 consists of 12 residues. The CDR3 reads CSAETGDTEAFF. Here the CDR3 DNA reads TGCAGTGCTGAGACAGGGGACACTGAAGCTTTCTTT.

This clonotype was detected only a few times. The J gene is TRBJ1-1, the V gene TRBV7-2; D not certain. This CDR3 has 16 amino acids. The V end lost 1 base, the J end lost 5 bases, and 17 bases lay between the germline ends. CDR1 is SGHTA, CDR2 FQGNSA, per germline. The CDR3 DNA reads TGTGCCAGCAGCTTAGGACCCGGGGTGAGCGGGACTGAAGCTTTCTTT. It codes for CASSLGPGVSGTEAFF.

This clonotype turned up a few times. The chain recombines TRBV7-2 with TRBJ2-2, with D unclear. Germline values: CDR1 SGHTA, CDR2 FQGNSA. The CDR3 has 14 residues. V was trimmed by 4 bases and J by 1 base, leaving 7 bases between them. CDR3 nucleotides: TGTGCCAGCAGCTCTGGCTGGAACACCGGGGAGCTGTTTTTT. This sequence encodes CASSSGWNTGELFF.

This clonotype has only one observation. Here the CDR3 DNA reads TGTGCCAGCAGCCCAGAGACAGGGTACAACACTGAAGCTTTCTTT. It specifies CASSPETGYNTEAFF. The chain couples TRBV7-2 to TRBJ1-1; TRBD1 agrees at 7 bases. CDR3 length: 15 residues. Germline lookup yields CDR1 SGHTA and CDR2 FQGNSA. J was trimmed by 2 bases and V by 5 bases; bases with no gene match: 8.

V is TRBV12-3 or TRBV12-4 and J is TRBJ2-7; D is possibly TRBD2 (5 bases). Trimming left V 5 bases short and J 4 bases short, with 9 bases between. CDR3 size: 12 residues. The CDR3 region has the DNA TGTGCCAGCAGTGGACTCATTTACGAGCAGTACTTC. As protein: CASSGLIYEQYF.

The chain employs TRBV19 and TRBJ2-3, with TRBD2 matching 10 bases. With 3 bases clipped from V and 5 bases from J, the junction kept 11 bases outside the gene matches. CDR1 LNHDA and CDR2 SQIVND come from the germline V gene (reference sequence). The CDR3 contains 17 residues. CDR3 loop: CASSMSPSGSYEDTQYF. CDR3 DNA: TGTGCCAGTAGTATGAGTCCTAGCGGGAGCTATGAAGATACGCAGTATTTT.

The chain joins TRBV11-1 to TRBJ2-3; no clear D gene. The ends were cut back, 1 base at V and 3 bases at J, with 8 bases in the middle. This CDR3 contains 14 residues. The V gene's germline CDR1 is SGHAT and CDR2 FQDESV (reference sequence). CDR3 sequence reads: CASSLDRVTDTQYF. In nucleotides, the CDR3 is TGTGCCAGCAGCTTAGATCGGGTGACAGATACGCAGTATTTT.

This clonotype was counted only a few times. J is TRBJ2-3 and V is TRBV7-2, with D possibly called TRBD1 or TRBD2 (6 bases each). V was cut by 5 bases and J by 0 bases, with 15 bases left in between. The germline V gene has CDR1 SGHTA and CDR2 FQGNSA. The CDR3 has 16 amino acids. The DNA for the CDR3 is TGTGCCAGCAGCCTTCGGGGGCCCACTAGCACAGATACGCAGTATTTT. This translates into CASSLRGPTSTDTQYF.

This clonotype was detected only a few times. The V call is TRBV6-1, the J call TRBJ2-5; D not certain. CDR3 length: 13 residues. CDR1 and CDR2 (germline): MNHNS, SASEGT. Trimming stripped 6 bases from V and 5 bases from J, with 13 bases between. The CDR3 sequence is CASSQTQGETQYF. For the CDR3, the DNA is TGTGCCAGCAGCCAGACCCAAGGGGAGACCCAGTACTTC.

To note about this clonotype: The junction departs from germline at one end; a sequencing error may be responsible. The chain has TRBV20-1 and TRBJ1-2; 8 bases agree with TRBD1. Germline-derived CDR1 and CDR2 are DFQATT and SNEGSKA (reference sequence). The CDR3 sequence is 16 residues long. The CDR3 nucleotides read TGCAGTGCTGGACTGACAGGGGCGAGGGCGGACTATGGCCACACCTTC. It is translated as CSAGLTGARADYGHTF.